This T cell receptor (beta chain) was sequenced for a study of cytomegalovirus exposure and HLA in healthy donors. Study-level findings and limits: Overall, roughly 170 TCR beta chains were annotated as cytomegalovirus-associated. In a later analysis, TCR beta V- and J-gene trimming was associated with a missense DCLRE1C variant.

From germline, CDR1 is MGHRA and CDR2 YSYEKL. Deletions cut 3 bases from V and 4 bases from J, with 13 bases between. The CDR3 consists of 14 residues. Primers for the PCR totalled 60 Vbeta and 13 Jbeta. Data came from immunoSEQ multiplex PCR; TCRdb stores just in-frame clones and leaves some out. The sample comprises 200,000 to 250,000 clones, roughly 83% of which are singletons, and roughly 0.7% rests with the top ten. Details on this clone: Its antigen is undetermined.

The sequence was collected from a boy under 10 years old in good health and CMV-seronegative. Sequences were obtained from PBMCs. The rearrangement uses TRBV4-1 and TRBJ2-7; possibly TRBD1 for D (6 bases). The CDR3 loop is CASSQSQGMYEQYF. CDR3 bases: TGCGCCAGCAGCCAGTCGCAGGGGATGTACGAGCAGTACTTC.